This T cell receptor (beta chain) was sequenced during a study of OX40 agonist ivuxolimab in advanced cancers. Produced via immunoSEQ multiplex PCR; TCRdb's table is partial and in-frame only. The sample includes around 77,000 clones, approximately 92% seen only once; the top ten take 0.85% to 1%. The sequencing here drew on CD4+ or CD8+ T cells sorted from blood, taken in a trial of the OX40 agonist ivuxolimab. The receptor was derived from an adult with an advanced solid tumor such as melanoma, head and neck, liver or kidney cancer.

CDR3 amino acids: CASSPGQVETEAFF. CDR3 in DNA: TGTGCCAGCAGCCCGGGACAGGTAGAAACTGAAGCTTTCTTT. The V gene is TRBV11-2, the J gene TRBJ1-1; 8 bases align to TRBD1. V dropped 5 bases and J dropped 5; count of bases not matched to a gene: 7. The length of the CDR3 is 14 residues. The germline V gene encodes CDR1 SGHAT and CDR2 FQNNGV.